The 22 T cell receptor beta chains reported below all come from one sample, sequenced in a study of blood T cell repertoires in COVID-19 (TCRdb year 2020). The library was produced with the immunoSEQ multiplex PCR assay. The source is immuneACCESS, and TCRdb retained only in-frame sequences with V and J called. Part of the clones is not carried over; for the studies checked, unresolved V genes explain less than half of this, and the remainder is unexplained. The sample table shows about 140,000 clones, and about 80% are seen once. Clones ranked in the top ten supply over 2.5% of the sample. The sequenced sample was PBMCs or T cells enriched from blood (not recorded which). All receptors come from a woman in her 50s who had recovered from COVID-19.

The V and J genes are TRBV14 and TRBJ2-3; 8 nucleotides agree with TRBD1. The length of the CDR3 is 18 residues. The ends lost 0 bases at V and 0 bases at J; junction bases unmatched: 8. Per the germline V gene, CDR1 is SGHDN and CDR2 is FVKESK. CDR3 region: CASSQEFGRGPSTDTQYF. The CDR3 DNA reads TGTGCCAGCAGCCAAGAATTTGGCAGGGGGCCTAGCACAGATACGCAGTATTTT.

CDR3 sequence (DNA): TGTGCCAGCAAGGCGGGACAGGGGGCCTATGGCTACACCTTC. Translating it yields CASKAGQGAYGYTF. This chain uses TRBV28 with TRBJ1-2; TRBD1 aligns across 12 bases. Trimming removed 7 bases from V and 4 bases from J; junction bases left unmatched: 4. Germline loops: CDR1 MDHEN, CDR2 SYDVKM. The CDR3 has 14 amino acids.

The chain carries TRBV29-1 and TRBJ1-1, with D maybe TRBD1 (6 bases). The CDR3 is made up of 15 amino acids. The V gene lost 1 base and the J gene lost 7 bases, with 19 bases spanning the gap. Germline V CDR1 and CDR2: SQVTM, ANQGSEA. CDR3 bases: TGCAGCGTTGAAGTTAGATCAGGGGTAAGGGATGAAGCTTTCTTT. This sequence encodes CSVEVRSGVRDEAFF. The whole variable domain, remainder taken from reference TRBV29-1 and TRBJ1-1, is SAVISQKPSRDICQRGTSLTIQCQVDSQVTMMFWYRQQPGQSLTLIATANQGSEATYESGFVIDKFPISRPNLTFSTLTVSNMSPEDSSIYLCSVEVRSGVRDEAFFGQGTRLTVV.

This chain uses TRBV15 with TRBJ1-2; 9 positions agree with TRBD1. From germline, CDR1 is LNHNV and CDR2 YYDKDF (reference sequence). The V segment lost 0 bases and the J segment 4 bases; nucleotides outside the gene matches: 3. There are 15 residues in the CDR3. DNA of the CDR3: TGTGCCACCAGCAGAGATCAGGGACAGGGCTATGGCTACACCTTC. Protein product: CATSRDQGQGYGYTF.

The chain uses TRBV3-1 (or the pseudogene TRBV3-2) and TRBJ1-2, with D maybe TRBD1 (6 bases). V lost 0 bases to trimming and J lost 6 bases, with 8 bases between them. The CDR3 length is 13 residues. The V gene's germline CDR1 is LGHDT and CDR2 YNNKEL (reference sequence). CDR3 amino acids: CASSQEGANGYTF. CDR3 bases: TGTGCCAGCAGCCAAGAGGGGGCCAATGGCTACACCTTC.

V usage is TRBV30 and J usage is TRBJ1-2; 9 positions match TRBD1. The V and J ends lost 3 bases and 6 bases, in that order; junction bases with no gene match: 5. This CDR3 contains 13 residues. Germline values: CDR1 GTSNPN, CDR2 SVGIG (reference sequence). CDR3: CAWRGQGNHGYTF. In DNA form, the CDR3 reads TGTGCCTGGAGGGGACAGGGAAACCATGGCTACACCTTC.

The gene calls are TRBV25-1 and TRBJ2-1; 9 bases are a match to TRBD2. J gave up 7 bases and V 4 bases, and 8 bases lay outside the gene matches. Germline CDR1 reads MGHDK; CDR2 reads SYGVNS. CDR3 length: 15 amino acids. CDR3 nucleotides: TGTGCCAGCAGTGTATTCGCGGGGGGGCCTAATGAGCAGTTCTTC. This codes for CASSVFAGGPNEQFF.

The V gene is TRBV2, the J gene TRBJ2-7; possibly TRBD2 for D (5 bases). With 6 bases removed from V and 2 bases from J, the gap between germline ends came to 17 bases. The CDR3 loop spans 15 amino acids. CDR1 SNHLY and CDR2 FYNNEI come from the germline V gene. DNA of the CDR3: TGTGCCAGCAGGAGAGGAGCCGGGATACCCTACGAGCAGTACTTC. It specifies CASRRGAGIPYEQYF.

The CDR3 nucleotides read TGTGCCAGCAGTTTAGAGCGACAGGGAAATTCACCCCTCCACTTT. The encoded protein is CASSLERQGNSPLHF. The chain has TRBV27 and TRBJ1-6; 7 nucleotides agree with TRBD1. The CDR3 spans 15 residues. Germline CDR1 reads MNHEY; CDR2 reads SMNVEV (reference sequence). V was pared by 2 bases and J by 7 bases, with 5 bases of the junction left unmatched.

This clone was seen only a few times. The chain couples TRBV7-6 to TRBJ1-1, with D possibly TRBD1 on 5 matching bases. Germline V gene lookup returns CDR1 SGHVS and CDR2 FNYEAQ. With 5 bases removed from V and 1 base from J, the gap between germline ends came to 14 bases. This CDR3 comprises 15 residues. The CDR3 sequence is CASSPGEIRNTEAFF. CDR3 nucleotide sequence: TGTGCCAGCAGCCCGGGGGAAATCAGGAACACTGAAGCTTTCTTT. Complete variable domain (other parts from reference TRBV7-6 and TRBJ1-1): GAGVSQSPRYKVTKRGQDVALRCDPISGHVSLYWYRQALGQGPEFLTYFNYEAQQDKSGLPNDRFSAERPEGSISTLTIQRTEQRDSAMYRCASSPGEIRNTEAFFGQGTRLTVV.

This clone appeared a few times. V and J are TRBV25-1 and TRBJ2-1; TRBD2 matches 9 bases. With V trimmed by 3 bases and J by 0 bases, 9 bases remained unmatched. The CDR3 is made up of 18 amino acids. Germline assignment: CDR1 MGHDK and CDR2 SYGVNS. CDR3 sequence (DNA): TGTGCCAGCAGTGAGGTTCGGAGTAGCGGGGGCTCCTACAATGAGCAGTTCTTC. Encoded protein: CASSEVRSSGGSYNEQFF.

The chain uses TRBV7-9 and TRBJ2-1; 12 bases align to TRBD2. J lost 2 bases, V lost 4 bases, and 3 bases had no gene match. CDR1 and CDR2 from the germline V gene are SEHNR and FQNEAQ (reference sequence). This CDR3 has 16 residues. The CDR3 bases are TGTGCCAGCAGCTCAGGGACTAGCGGGCCCTACAATGAGCAGTTCTTC. It specifies CASSSGTSGPYNEQFF.

This clone was recorded a few times. The V gene is TRBV11-3, the J gene TRBJ2-1, with D tentatively TRBD1 (5 bases). Germline V CDR1 and CDR2: SGHNT, YENEEA. V lost 0 bases and J 10 bases, leaving 7 bases between the germline ends. The CDR3 is 12 residues long. CDR3 region: CASSLEGREQFF. The CDR3 DNA is TGTGCCAGCAGCTTAGAGGGGCGCGAGCAGTTCTTC.

The chain carries TRBV20-1 and TRBJ2-5; D gene uncertain. With 6 bases removed from V and 8 bases from J, the gap between germline ends came to 10 bases. The CDR3 is 10 amino acids. Germline V gives CDR1 DFQATT, CDR2 SNEGSKA (reference sequence). CDR3 sequence reads: CSALRRTQYF. Written as DNA, the CDR3 is TGCAGTGCCCTAAGGAGAACCCAGTACTTC.

The genes are TRBV5-8 and TRBJ1-1, with D perhaps TRBD1 (6 bases). With 4 bases removed from V and 3 bases from J, the gap between germline ends came to 13 bases. Looked up from germline, CDR1 is SGHTS and CDR2 is YDEGEE. This CDR3 region has 14 residues. CDR3 nucleotides: TGTGCCAGCAGCCCCTTCGGGGGGCACACTGAAGCTTTCTTT. Translated: CASSPFGGHTEAFF.

The rearrangement links TRBV15 to TRBJ1-2; tentatively, D is TRBD1 (5 bases). Trimming shortened V by 4 bases and J by 4 bases, and 10 bases separated the two germline ends. The CDR3 has 13 amino acids. Germline CDR1 is LNHNV and CDR2 is YYDKDF (reference sequence). In nucleotides, the CDR3 is TGTGCCACCAGCAAAGGGGCCCTCTATGGCTACACCTTC. Translation gives CATSKGALYGYTF.

CDR3 sequence reads: CASTLPGGSNTEAFF. The CDR3 bases are TGTGCCAGTACCCTCCCTGGGGGGTCGAACACTGAAGCTTTCTTT. The chain uses TRBV19 and TRBJ1-1, with a possible D match to TRBD1 (5 bases). Between the trimmed V and J ends, which lost 7 bases and 1 base, there was a span of 16 bases. This CDR3 is 15 amino acids long. Germline V lookup: CDR1 LNHDA, CDR2 SQIVND (reference sequence). Drawing the rest from reference TRBV19 and TRBJ1-1, the complete variable domain is DGGITQSPKYLFRKEGQNVTLSCEQNLNHDAMYWYRQDPGQGLRLIYYSQIVNDFQKGDIAEGYSVSREKKESFPLTVTSAQKNPTAFYLCASTLPGGSNTEAFFGQGTRLTVV.

Written as DNA, the CDR3 is TGTGCAGGCGGCGGGGACAGCTCCTATGGCTACACCTTC. Its protein is CAGGGDSSYGYTF. The gene calls are TRBV2 and TRBJ1-2; 7 bases match TRBD1. This CDR3 comprises 13 residues. The germline V gene encodes CDR1 SNHLY and CDR2 FYNNEI.

The V and J genes are TRBV2 and TRBJ2-1; TRBD2 agrees at 12 bases. Germline V gene lookup returns CDR1 SNHLY and CDR2 FYNNEI. The V segment lost 5 bases and the J segment 7 bases; nucleotides outside the gene matches: 9. This CDR3 has 16 amino acids. The CDR3 here is CASSSTTSGGGNEQFF. The DNA of the CDR3 is TGTGCCAGCAGTTCGACGACTAGCGGGGGAGGAAATGAGCAGTTCTTC. Full variable domain (remainder filled in from reference TRBV2 and TRBJ2-1): EPEVTQTPSHQVTQMGQEVILRCVPISNHLYFYWYRQILGQKVEFLVSFYNNEISEKSEIFDDQFSVERPDGSNFTLKIRSTKLEDSAMYFCASSSTTSGGGNEQFFGPGTRLTVL.

This clone came up once. The chain combines TRBV13 with TRBJ2-5; TRBD1 agrees at 9 bases. The CDR3 spans 14 residues. Germline CDR1 and CDR2: PRHDT and FYEKMQ (reference sequence). The J segment lost 9 bases and the V segment lost 8 bases, leaving 13 bases of the junction unmatched. CDR3 in DNA: TGTGCCAGCTCTCGGTCCGGGACAGGGAAGTCCCAGTACTTC. This encodes CASSRSGTGKSQYF.

The chain is built from TRBV28 and TRBJ1-2; TRBD1 aligns across 10 bases. The germline V gene encodes CDR1 MDHEN and CDR2 SYDVKM. V trimming: 6 bases; J trimming: 4 bases; junction bases outside the gene matches: 11. There are 16 residues in the CDR3. The CDR3 is CASRPTGTGATYGYTF. In nucleotides, the CDR3 is TGTGCCAGCAGGCCAACCGGGACAGGGGCGACCTATGGCTACACCTTC.

This clone appeared a single time. The chain couples TRBV7-6 to TRBJ1-5, with TRBD1 identical over 9 bases. CDR1 and CDR2 from the germline V gene are SGHVS and FNYEAQ. The CDR3 runs to 19 residues. Germline trimming cut 5 bases from V and 5 bases from J; bases unmatched to any gene: 19. The CDR3 reads CASSDPGTGKDAFHQPQHF. CDR3 sequence (DNA): TGTGCCAGCAGCGACCCCGGGACAGGGAAGGATGCATTTCATCAGCCCCAGCATTTT.